What follows are 8 T cell receptor beta chains derived from one specimen sequenced in a study of blood T cell repertoires in COVID-19. Using immunoSEQ multiplex PCR, the repertoire was profiled, and TCRdb retains in-frame clones only, with some absent. This table holds 25,000 to 30,000 clones, 84% found once. The specimen was peripheral blood. Source of these receptors: an elderly man with active COVID-19.

CDR3 protein: CASSSLTGYDRETQYF. As DNA, the CDR3 is TGTGCCAGCAGCTCCCTAACAGGGTACGATCGAGAGACCCAGTACTTC. The genes are TRBV7-9 and TRBJ2-5, with a tentative D call TRBD1 (6 bases). This CDR3 region has 16 residues. Germline CDR1 reads SEHNR; CDR2 reads FQNEAQ (reference sequence). Trimming took 4 bases from V and 4 from J, leaving 19 bases between them.

This chain uses TRBV19 with TRBJ2-1, with 7 bases identical to TRBD2. Losses at the gene ends were 5 bases for V and 7 bases for J; bases not matched to a gene: 11. Germline V gene data show CDR1 as LNHDA and CDR2 as SQIVND (reference sequence). The CDR3 has 15 amino acids. The DNA for the CDR3 is TGTGCCAGTAGTGAGCCGGGACTACGGGTAAATGAGCAGTTCTTC. Protein: CASSEPGLRVNEQFF.

The rearrangement uses TRBV11-1 and TRBJ2-2; no definite D call. Trimming removed 1 base at V and 7 bases at J, with 7 bases between. The CDR3 totals 13 residues. Germline V gives CDR1 SGHAT, CDR2 FQDESV (reference sequence). Here the CDR3 reads CASSLGAVGELFF. The CDR3 bases are TGTGCCAGCAGCTTAGGGGCCGTCGGGGAGCTGTTTTTT.

The chain employs TRBV27 and TRBJ1-2; D remains unclear. The CDR3 has 15 amino acids. CDR1 is MNHEY and CDR2 is SMNVEV in the germline V gene (reference sequence). V shed 6 bases and J shed 4 bases, with 18 bases lying between them. CDR3 bases: TGTGCCAGCAGGCCACAGCCGTCTATTGTCTATGGCTACACCTTC. Translation: CASRPQPSIVYGYTF.

This chain links TRBV30 with TRBJ2-5; possible D gene TRBD2, 5 bases. CDR3 length: 11 residues. The germline V gene encodes CDR1 GTSNPN and CDR2 SVGIG (reference sequence). V was shortened by 0 bases and J by 9 bases, with 8 bases between the two germline ends. The CDR3 DNA is TGTGCCTGGAGTGTACCCGGGGCCCAGTACTTC. The encoded protein is CAWSVPGAQYF.

V gene TRBV3-1 (or the pseudogene TRBV3-2) combines with J gene TRBJ2-2; TRBD2 aligns across 11 bases. Germline V CDR1 and CDR2: LGHDT, YNNKEL (reference sequence). This CDR3 spans 18 amino acids. J gave up 0 bases and V 3 bases, and 6 bases lay outside the gene matches. CDR3 sequence reads: CASSHKGGLAANTGELFF. Written as DNA, the CDR3 is TGTGCCAGCAGCCACAAAGGGGGACTAGCGGCGAACACCGGGGAGCTGTTTTTT.

V is TRBV18 and J is TRBJ2-3, with D perhaps matching TRBD1 (6 bases). Germline V lookup: CDR1 KGHSH, CDR2 LQKENI. The CDR3 covers 16 residues. V was shortened by 1 base and J by 3 bases, with 14 bases between the two germline ends. This chain's CDR3 is CASSPQGDSRTDTQYF. As DNA, the CDR3 is TGTGCCAGCTCACCACAGGGGGATTCGCGGACAGATACGCAGTATTTT.

The chain carries TRBV3-1 (or the pseudogene TRBV3-2) and TRBJ2-3, with D possibly being TRBD2 (5 bases). The germline gives CDR1 LGHDT, CDR2 YNNKEL (reference sequence). The V end was cut by 1 base, the J end by 0 bases, with 11 bases between. This CDR3 is 16 amino acids long. Here the CDR3 reads CASSQVAAASTDTQYF. Written as DNA, the CDR3 is TGTGCCAGCAGCCAAGTCGCAGCGGCGAGCACAGATACGCAGTATTTT.